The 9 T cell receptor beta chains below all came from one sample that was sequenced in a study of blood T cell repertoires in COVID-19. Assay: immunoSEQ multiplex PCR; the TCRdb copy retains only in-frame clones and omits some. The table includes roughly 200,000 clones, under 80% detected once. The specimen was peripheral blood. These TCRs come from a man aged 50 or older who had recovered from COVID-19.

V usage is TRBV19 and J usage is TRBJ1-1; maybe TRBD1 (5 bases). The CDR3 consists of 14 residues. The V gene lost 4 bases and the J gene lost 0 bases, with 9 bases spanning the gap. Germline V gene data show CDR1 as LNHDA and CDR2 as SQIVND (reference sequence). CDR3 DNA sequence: TGTGCCAGTAGTAGACAGTTGATGAACACTGAAGCTTTCTTT. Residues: CASSRQLMNTEAFF.

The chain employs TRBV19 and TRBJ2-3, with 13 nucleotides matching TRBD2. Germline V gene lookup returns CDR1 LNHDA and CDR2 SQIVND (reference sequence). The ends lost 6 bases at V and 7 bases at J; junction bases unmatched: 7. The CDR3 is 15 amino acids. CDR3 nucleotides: TGTGCCAGTAGCCGACTAGCGGGAGGTTTAAATACGCAGTATTTT. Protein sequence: CASSRLAGGLNTQYF.

The CDR3 region has the DNA TGTGCCAGCAGCCTATTAGCGGGAGGAGGGGCAGATACGCAGTATTTT. This sequence encodes CASSLLAGGGADTQYF. The genes are TRBV7-2 and TRBJ2-3; TRBD2 aligns across 10 bases. The V gene end was trimmed by 5 bases and the J gene end by 4 bases; junction bases not matched to a gene: 9. Germline loops: CDR1 SGHTA, CDR2 FQGNSA. The CDR3 length is 16 residues.

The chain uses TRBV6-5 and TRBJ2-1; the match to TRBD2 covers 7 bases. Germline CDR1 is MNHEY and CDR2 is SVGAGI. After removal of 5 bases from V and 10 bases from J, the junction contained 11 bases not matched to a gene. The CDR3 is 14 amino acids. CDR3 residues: CASSRTQLAREQFF. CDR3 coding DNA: TGTGCCAGCAGTCGAACCCAACTAGCGAGGGAGCAGTTCTTC.

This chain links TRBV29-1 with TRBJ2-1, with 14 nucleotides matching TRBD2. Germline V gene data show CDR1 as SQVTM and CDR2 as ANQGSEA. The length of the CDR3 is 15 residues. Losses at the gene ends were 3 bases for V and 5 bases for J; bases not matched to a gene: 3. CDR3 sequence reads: CSVDGTSGRNNEQFF. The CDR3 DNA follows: TGCAGCGTTGACGGGACTAGCGGGAGAAACAATGAGCAGTTCTTC.

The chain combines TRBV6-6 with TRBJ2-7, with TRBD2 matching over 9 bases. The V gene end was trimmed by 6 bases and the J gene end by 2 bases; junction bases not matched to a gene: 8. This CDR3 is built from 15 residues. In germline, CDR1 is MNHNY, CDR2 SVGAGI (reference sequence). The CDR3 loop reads CASSQGLASPYEQYF. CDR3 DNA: TGTGCCAGCAGCCAGGGACTAGCCTCGCCCTACGAGCAGTACTTC.

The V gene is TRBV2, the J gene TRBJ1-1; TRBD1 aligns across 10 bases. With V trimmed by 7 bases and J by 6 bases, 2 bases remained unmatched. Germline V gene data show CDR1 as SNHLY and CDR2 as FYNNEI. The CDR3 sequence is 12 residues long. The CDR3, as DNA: TGTGCCAGCACCGGACAGGGGGCTGAAGCTTTCTTT. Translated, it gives CASTGQGAEAFF.

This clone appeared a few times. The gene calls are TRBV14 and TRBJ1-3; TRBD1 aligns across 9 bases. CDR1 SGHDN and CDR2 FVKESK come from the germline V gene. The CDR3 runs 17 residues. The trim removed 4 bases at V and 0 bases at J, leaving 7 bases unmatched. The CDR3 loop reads CASSRRDRVSSGNTIYF. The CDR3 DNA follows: TGTGCCAGCAGCCGCCGGGACAGGGTAAGCTCTGGAAACACCATATATTTT.

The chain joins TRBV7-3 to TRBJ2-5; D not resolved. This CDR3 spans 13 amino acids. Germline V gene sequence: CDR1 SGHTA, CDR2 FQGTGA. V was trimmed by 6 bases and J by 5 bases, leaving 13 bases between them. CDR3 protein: CASSRTPPETQYF. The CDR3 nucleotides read TGTGCCAGCAGTCGTACACCCCCCGAGACCCAGTACTTC.